Sequencing of this T cell receptor beta chain was carried out in a study of vaccination and CD4 T cells after COVID-19. Across the whole study: Post-COVID draws followed diagnosis by a median around 100 days (range 35 to 161). Overlapping spike pools from SARS-CoV-2 and HCoV-NL63, HCoV-OC43 and HCoV-229E served as culture stimuli.

The treatment was: roughly ten-day PBMC culture with coronavirus spike peptide pools or control peptides (ViraFEST assay). Sequence data for DNA of cultured CD4+ T cells were generated by the Oncomine TCR Beta short-read assay. MiXCR, run by TCRdb on the PCR reads, gives a single entry per CDR3 protein. The table shows about 14,000 distinct CDR3 sequences, with 29% occurring only once. Details on this clonotype: Antigen: not known.

The material was CD4+ T cells from blood, cultured in vitro, obtained before SARS-CoV-2 vaccination. The source of this sequence is a human donor who received a COVID-19 vaccine.

The chain's CDR3 is CASSIGTGGNEQFF. The CDR3 DNA follows: TGTGCCAGTAGTATAGGGACAGGGGGCAATGAGCAGTTCTTC. The chain couples TRBV19 to TRBJ2-1; TRBD1 matches at 10 bases. The trim removed 1 base at V and 6 bases at J, leaving 0 bases unmatched. The CDR3 consists of 14 residues. Germline V gene data show CDR1 as LNHDA and CDR2 as SQIVND (reference sequence).